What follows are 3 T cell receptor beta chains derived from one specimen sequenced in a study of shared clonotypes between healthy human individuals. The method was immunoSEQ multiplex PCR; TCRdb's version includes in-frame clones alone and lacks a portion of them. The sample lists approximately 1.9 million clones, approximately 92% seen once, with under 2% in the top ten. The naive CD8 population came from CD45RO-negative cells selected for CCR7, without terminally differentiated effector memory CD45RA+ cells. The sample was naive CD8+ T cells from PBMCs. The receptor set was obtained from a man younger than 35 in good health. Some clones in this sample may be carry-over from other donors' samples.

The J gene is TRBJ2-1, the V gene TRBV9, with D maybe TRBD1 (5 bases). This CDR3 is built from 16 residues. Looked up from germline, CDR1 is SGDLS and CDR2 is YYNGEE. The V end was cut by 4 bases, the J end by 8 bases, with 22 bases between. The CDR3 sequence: CASSPRDRDLGDEQFF. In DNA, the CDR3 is TGTGCCAGCAGCCCCCGAGACAGAGATCTAGGGGATGAGCAGTTCTTC.

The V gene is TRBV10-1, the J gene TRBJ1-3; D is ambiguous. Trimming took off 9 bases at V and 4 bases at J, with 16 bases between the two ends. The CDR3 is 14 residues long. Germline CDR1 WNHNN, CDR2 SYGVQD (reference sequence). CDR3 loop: CARSTGFRGNTIYF. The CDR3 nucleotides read TGCGCCAGATCGACCGGGTTTCGGGGAAACACCATATATTTT.

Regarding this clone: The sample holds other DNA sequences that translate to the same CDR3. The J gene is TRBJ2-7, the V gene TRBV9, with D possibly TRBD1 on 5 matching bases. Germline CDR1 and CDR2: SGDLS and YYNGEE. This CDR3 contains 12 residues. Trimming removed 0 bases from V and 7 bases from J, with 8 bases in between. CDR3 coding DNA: TGTGCCAGCAGCGTAGAGGGGCGGGAGCAGTACTTC. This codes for CASSVEGREQYF.